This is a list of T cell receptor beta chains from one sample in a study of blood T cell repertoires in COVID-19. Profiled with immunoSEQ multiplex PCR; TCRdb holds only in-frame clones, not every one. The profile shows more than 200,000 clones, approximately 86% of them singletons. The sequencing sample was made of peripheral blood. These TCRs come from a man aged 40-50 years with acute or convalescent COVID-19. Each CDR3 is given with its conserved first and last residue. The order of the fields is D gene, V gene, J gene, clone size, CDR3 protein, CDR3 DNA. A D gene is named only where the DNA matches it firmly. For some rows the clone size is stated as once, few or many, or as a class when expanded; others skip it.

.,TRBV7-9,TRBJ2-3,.,CASSRDSSTDTQYF,TGTGCCAGCAGTAGGGACTCGAGCACAGATACGCAGTATTTT
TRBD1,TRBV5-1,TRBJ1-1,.,CASSLTQGAENTEAFF,TGCGCCAGCAGCTTAACCCAGGGGGCAGAAAACACTGAAGCTTTCTTT
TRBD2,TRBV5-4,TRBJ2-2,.,CASSQGLAGGPGTGELFF,TGTGCCAGCAGCCAAGGACTAGCGGGAGGGCCGGGGACCGGGGAGCTGTTTTTT
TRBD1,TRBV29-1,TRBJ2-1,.,CSVEGTGGANNEQFF,TGCAGCGTTGAAGGGACAGGGGGCGCGAACAATGAGCAGTTCTTC
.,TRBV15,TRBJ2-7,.,CATSRDSVPRDEQYF,TGTGCCACCAGCAGAGATAGCGTTCCCCGGGACGAGCAGTACTTC
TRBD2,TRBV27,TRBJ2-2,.,CASSFIPLAGGTGELFF,TGTGCCAGCAGTTTCATCCCCCTAGCGGGTGGGACCGGGGAGCTGTTTTTT
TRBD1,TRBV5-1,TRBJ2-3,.,CASSYRDSNTDTQYF,TGCGCCAGCAGCTACCGGGACAGCAACACAGATACGCAGTATTTT
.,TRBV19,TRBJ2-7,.,CASSIDQGGEQYF,TGTGCCAGTAGTATAGATCAAGGGGGTGAGCAGTACTTC
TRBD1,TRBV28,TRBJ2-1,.,CASSFSWDRRYNEQFF,TGTGCCAGCAGTTTCTCCTGGGACAGACGCTACAATGAGCAGTTCTTC
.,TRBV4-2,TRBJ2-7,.,CASSQATTTYEQYF,TGTGCCAGCAGCCAAGCTACTACGACCTACGAGCAGTACTTC
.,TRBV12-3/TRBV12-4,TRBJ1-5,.,CASSPPGVWAQHF,TGTGCCAGCAGTCCCCCCGGGGTGTGGGCCCAGCATTTT
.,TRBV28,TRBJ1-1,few,CASSFSQGANTEAFF,TGTGCCAGCAGTTTCAGCCAAGGAGCGAACACTGAAGCTTTCTTT
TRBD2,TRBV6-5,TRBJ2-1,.,CASIRSGGLNEQFF,TGTGCCAGCATAAGGAGCGGGGGGCTCAATGAGCAGTTCTTC
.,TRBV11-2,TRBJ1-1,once,CASSLESLYTEAFF,TGTGCCAGCAGCTTAGAGTCCCTGTACACTGAAGCTTTCTTT
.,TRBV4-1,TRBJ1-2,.,CASSLPRADGTSVYGYTF,TGCGCCAGCAGCCTCCCGCGGGCAGACGGTACCTCAGTTTATGGCTACACCTTC
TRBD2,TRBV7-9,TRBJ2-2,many,CASSLGLAGTGELFF,TGTGCCAGCAGCTTGGGACTAGCAGGGACCGGGGAGCTGTTTTTT
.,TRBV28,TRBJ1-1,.,CASAGTLLTEAFF,TGTGCCAGCGCGGGGACCCTCCTCACTGAAGCTTTCTTT
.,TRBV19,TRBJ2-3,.,CASSIDGADTDTQYF,TGTGCCAGTAGTATAGATGGTGCAGACACAGATACGCAGTATTTT
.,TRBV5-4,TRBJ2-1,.,CASSVGLSNPYNEQFF,TGTGCCAGCAGCGTGGGACTCTCGAACCCGTACAATGAGCAGTTCTTC
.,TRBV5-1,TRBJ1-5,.,CASSLEGRDQPQHF,TGCGCCAGCAGCTTGGAAGGGAGGGATCAGCCCCAGCATTTT
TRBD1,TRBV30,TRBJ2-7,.,CAWDRLHYEQYF,TGTGCTTGGGACAGGTTGCACTACGAGCAGTACTTC
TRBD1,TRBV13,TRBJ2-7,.,CASSRQGAMNEQYF,TGTGCCAGCAGCCGACAGGGGGCGATGAACGAGCAGTACTTC
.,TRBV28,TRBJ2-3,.,CASSPSGGFTDTQYF,TGTGCCAGCAGTCCCTCGGGGGGCTTTACAGATACGCAGTATTTT
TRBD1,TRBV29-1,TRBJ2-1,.,CSVGDRPAVYNEQFF,TGCAGCGTGGGGGACAGGCCCGCGGTGTACAATGAGCAGTTCTTC
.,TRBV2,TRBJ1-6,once,CASSAAYNSPLHF,TGTGCCAGCAGTGCCGCCTATAATTCACCCCTCCACTTT
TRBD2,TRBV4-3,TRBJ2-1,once,CASSSPGLPNEQFF,TGCGCCAGCAGCTCGCCGGGACTACCAAATGAGCAGTTCTTC
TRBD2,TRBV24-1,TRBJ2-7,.,CATSDPRLAGDEQYF,TGTGCCACCAGTGACCCCCGACTAGCGGGAGACGAGCAGTACTTC
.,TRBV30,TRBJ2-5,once,CAWSVQGGQETQYF,TGTGCCTGGAGTGTACAGGGTGGTCAAGAGACCCAGTACTTC
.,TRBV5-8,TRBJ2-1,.,CASSSPPRRGYNEQFF,TGTGCCAGCAGCTCCCCGCCTAGGAGAGGGTACAATGAGCAGTTCTTC
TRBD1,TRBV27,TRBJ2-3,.,CASSPGQVTDTQYF,TGTGCCAGCAGCCCGGGACAGGTCACAGATACGCAGTATTTT
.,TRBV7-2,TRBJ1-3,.,CASSLLLDPAGNTIYF,TGTGCCAGCAGCTTACTCCTCGATCCGGCTGGAAACACCATATATTTT